The sample holds many counts of the clone carrying this T cell receptor beta chain. Uncontrolled infection, other autoimmune disease, pregnancy or lactation barred patients from enrollment. Clinical symptoms, serum thyroxine and TRAb, thyroid ultrasound and orbital computed tomography together formed the diagnostic basis. The PBMCs were taken from about 10 ml of fresh peripheral blood. The data were taken from a study of T cells in Graves' hyperthyroidism and ophthalmopathy. Study-level background: Peripheral blood was obtained at initial diagnosis, preceding any treatment.

Amplification targeted TCR beta CDR3 regions from RNA transcripts. HTBI primers were used for first-round RT-PCR of the TCR CDR3. TCRdb reprocessed the multiplex PCR reads with MiXCR, giving one entry per CDR3 protein. The data hold nearly 600,000 distinct CDR3 sequences, with over 12% observed a single time. The clonotype comes from a woman under 30 with Graves' ophthalmopathy. Sample: blood.

CDR3 region: CASSYLRYGYTF. CDR3 nucleotides: TGTGCCAGCAGTTACTTACGCTATGGCTACACCTTC. The V and J genes are TRBV6-6 and TRBJ1-2; D is uncertain. This CDR3 is 12 amino acids long. Germline CDR1 is MNHNY and CDR2 is SVGAGI (reference sequence). V was cut by 1 base and J by 4 bases, with 4 bases left in between.